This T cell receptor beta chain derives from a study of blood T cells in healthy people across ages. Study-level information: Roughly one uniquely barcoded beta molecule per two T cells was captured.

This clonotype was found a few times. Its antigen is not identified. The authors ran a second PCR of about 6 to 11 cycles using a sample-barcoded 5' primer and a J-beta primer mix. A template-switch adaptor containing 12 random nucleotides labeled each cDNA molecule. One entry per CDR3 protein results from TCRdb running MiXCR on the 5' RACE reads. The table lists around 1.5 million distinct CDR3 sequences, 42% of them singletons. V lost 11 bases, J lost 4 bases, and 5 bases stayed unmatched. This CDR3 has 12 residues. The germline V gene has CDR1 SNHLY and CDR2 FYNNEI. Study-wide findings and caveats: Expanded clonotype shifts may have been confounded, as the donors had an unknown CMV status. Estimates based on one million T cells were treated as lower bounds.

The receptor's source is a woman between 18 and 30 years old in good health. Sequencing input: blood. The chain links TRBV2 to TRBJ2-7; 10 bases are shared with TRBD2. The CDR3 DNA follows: TGTGCCGGCCTGGGACTAGCGTACGAGCAGTACTTC. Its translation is CAGLGLAYEQYF.